This T cell receptor beta chain was found in a study of T-cell memory formation after mild COVID-19. Study-level background: Largely, TCR clusters stayed within a single donor. Study-level points and caveats: CD4+ contracting clones lay mainly in CM and EM, CD8+ ones in EMRA. The study found balanced CD4/CD8 in clones contracting day 15 to 85 and a CD4+ lean in later expanders.

This clonotype was seen a few times. Its antigen is unidentified. CDR3 length: 18 amino acids. From germline, CDR1 is LNHDA and CDR2 SQIVND (reference sequence). The V and J ends lost 7 bases and 0 bases respectively, with 19 bases between them. TCRdb itself ran the 5' RACE reads through MiXCR, one entry per CDR3 protein. The repertoire holds around 140,000 distinct CDR3 sequences, with roughly 6.3% as singletons. The sequenced sample was PBMCs or a T cell subset sorted from them (not recorded which). This chain connects TRBV19 to TRBJ2-6; D is possibly TRBD2 (5 bases). This TCR was sampled from an adult woman who had mild COVID-19 (a few samples of this study predate the infection). Cell type and time point are not known. CDR3 protein: CASTLRGKVTSGANVLTF. In DNA, the CDR3 is TGTGCCAGTACCCTGAGAGGGAAAGTGACCTCTGGGGCCAACGTCCTGACTTTC.